Presented here are 24 T cell receptor beta chains from one specimen sequenced in a study of cytomegalovirus exposure and HLA in healthy donors. The PCR employed 60 Vbeta primers together with 13 Jbeta primers. Profiling relied on immunoSEQ multiplex PCR, and the TCRdb table lists in-frame clones only, not all of them. The repertoire holds some 150,000 clones, with roughly 80% as singletons. The specimen sequenced was PBMCs. The receptors shown here come from a man in his late teens or twenties in good health and CMV-seropositive.

This sequence joins TRBV29-1 and TRBJ1-3; D uncertain. Trimming removed 7 bases at V and 3 bases at J, with 13 bases between. This CDR3 has 13 residues. Germline CDR1 SQVTM, CDR2 ANQGSEA. The DNA for the CDR3 is TGCAGCGCCGCCCGGTCGAATGGAAACACCATATATTTT. Amino acid sequence: CSAARSNGNTIYF.

The chain is built from TRBV19 and TRBJ1-1, with 11 bases aligning to TRBD1. CDR3 size: 14 residues. J gave up 7 bases and V 3 bases, and 4 bases lay outside the gene matches. Looked up from germline, CDR1 is LNHDA and CDR2 is SQIVND (reference sequence). CDR3 nucleotides: TGTGCCAGTAGTATGGACAGGGGGCCCGGTGAAGCTTTCTTT. As protein: CASSMDRGPGEAFF.

This clone came up a few times. The rearrangement joins TRBV27 to TRBJ2-7; TRBD1 aligns across 9 bases. Looked up from germline, CDR1 is MNHEY and CDR2 is SMNVEV (reference sequence). The length of the CDR3 is 13 residues. V lost 6 bases, J lost 3 bases, and 3 bases stayed unmatched. CDR3 in amino acids: CASRGQGGYEQYF. The CDR3 bases are TGTGCCAGCAGGGGACAGGGCGGCTACGAGCAGTACTTC.

This clone has just one count. This chain links TRBV18 with TRBJ2-1, with TRBD2 matching 8 bases. The germline CDR1 and CDR2 sequences are KGHSH and LQKENI. This CDR3 has 15 amino acids. V lost 4 bases and J lost 8; bases outside the gene matches: 10. The CDR3 nucleotides are TGTGCCAGCTCACAGGTTGCGGGGGGTAGAGATGAGCAGTTCTTC. It is translated as CASSQVAGGRDEQFF. The whole variable domain, remainder taken from reference TRBV18 and TRBJ2-1, is NAGVMQNPRHLVRRRGQEARLRCSPMKGHSHVYWYRQLPEEGLKFMVYLQKENIIDESGMPKERFSAEFPKEGPSILRIQQVVRGDSAAYFCASSQVAGGRDEQFFGPGTRLTVL.

The DNA for the CDR3 is TGTGCCAGCGTCGGACAGAACCAAGAGACCCAGTACTTC. It codes for CASVGQNQETQYF. The chain couples TRBV7-6 to TRBJ2-5, with D maybe TRBD1 (6 bases). The CDR3 covers 13 residues. Germline-derived CDR1 and CDR2 are SGHVS and FNYEAQ. Trimming shortened V by 8 bases and J by 0 bases, and 10 bases separated the two germline ends.

The rearrangement joins TRBV15 to TRBJ1-4; 9 bases map to TRBD1. Germline lookup yields CDR1 LNHNV and CDR2 YYDKDF (reference sequence). The CDR3 covers 15 residues. Unmatched junction bases numbered 6, after V lost 5 bases and J lost 5 bases. DNA of the CDR3: TGTGCCACCAGCCCTCGGACAGGGGAAAATGAAAAACTGTTTTTT. This gives the protein CATSPRTGENEKLFF.

The chain joins TRBV28 to TRBJ1-2, with D possibly TRBD1 on 6 matching bases. The CDR3 consists of 15 residues. Germline V gene data show CDR1 as MDHEN and CDR2 as SYDVKM. V was shortened by 4 bases and J by 3 bases, with 15 bases between the two germline ends. As DNA, the CDR3 is TGTGCCAGCAGTTCCCTGAAGGGACAATACTATGGCTACACCTTC. Amino acids: CASSSLKGQYYGYTF.

The chain recombines TRBV4-3 with TRBJ1-2, with D possibly being TRBD1 (6 bases). The germline CDR1 and CDR2 sequences are LGHNA and YSLEER. Between the trimmed V and J ends, which lost 1 base and 2 bases, there was a span of 14 bases. CDR3 size: 16 residues. For the CDR3, the DNA is TGCGCCAGCAGCCAAGTCGGGGGGCCCCAGAACTATGGCTACACCTTC. Translated, it gives CASSQVGGPQNYGYTF.

The chain combines TRBV19 with TRBJ1-5; D remains unclear. V shed 5 bases and J shed 0 bases, with 14 bases lying between them. CDR1 is LNHDA and CDR2 is SQIVND in the germline V gene (reference sequence). CDR3 length equals 16 residues. CDR3 in DNA: TGTGCCAGTAGTCTGTCAGGCGCTTATAGCAATCAGCCCCAGCATTTT. Protein: CASSLSGAYSNQPQHF.

The gene calls are TRBV6-1 and TRBJ2-1; 13 bases fit TRBD2. Germline loops: CDR1 MNHNS, CDR2 SASEGT. The CDR3 extends over 20 amino acids. V shed 4 bases, J shed 7 bases, and the junction held 19 bases outside the gene matches. The CDR3 is CASSGLHDRTSGRGKNEQFF. The CDR3, as DNA: TGTGCCAGCAGTGGACTCCACGACCGGACTAGCGGGAGAGGAAAGAATGAGCAGTTCTTC.

The chain joins TRBV6-9 to TRBJ2-1; possibly TRBD1 for D (5 bases). Trimming pared 0 bases from V and 10 bases from J, leaving 10 bases between. The CDR3 loop spans 13 amino acids. CDR1 and CDR2 (germline): MNHGY, SVAAGI. CDR3 protein: CASSYSETGEQFF. CDR3 nucleotide sequence: TGTGCCAGCAGTTATTCGGAAACAGGAGAGCAGTTCTTC.

This clone was detected once. Other nucleotide sequences in the sample specify the same CDR3. V gene TRBV2 combines with J gene TRBJ2-1, with D tentatively TRBD1 (5 bases). The germline gives CDR1 SNHLY, CDR2 FYNNEI. The CDR3 runs 16 residues. V was clipped by 4 bases and J by 1 base, with 14 bases between them. In nucleotides, the CDR3 is TGTGCCAGCAGTGGAAACAGGTTAAAGTCCTACAATGAGCAGTTCTTC. It specifies CASSGNRLKSYNEQFF.

This clone was recorded once. The chain employs TRBV6-1 and TRBJ2-7, with TRBD2 matching 7 bases. Germline trimming cut 7 bases from V and 3 bases from J; bases unmatched to any gene: 6. This CDR3 is built from 13 residues. Germline-derived CDR1 and CDR2 are MNHNS and SASEGT. CDR3 sequence reads: CASIGGGRYEQYF. The CDR3 nucleotides read TGTGCCAGCATAGGCGGGGGACGCTACGAGCAGTACTTC.

The rearrangement links TRBV5-5 to TRBJ1-1; 10 bases are a match to TRBD1. V lost 2 bases and J lost 3; bases outside the gene matches: 4. CDR1 SGHKS and CDR2 YYEKEE come from the germline V gene (reference sequence). This CDR3 is 15 amino acids long. This CDR3 reads CASSFFGQGDTEAFF. CDR3 DNA: TGTGCCAGCAGCTTTTTTGGACAGGGGGACACTGAAGCTTTCTTT.

The rearrangement uses TRBV5-4 and TRBJ2-1, with 12 positions matching TRBD2. This CDR3 has 14 residues. From germline, CDR1 is SGHNT and CDR2 YYREEE (reference sequence). The ends lost 4 bases at V and 15 bases at J; junction bases unmatched: 11. The CDR3 sequence: CASSPIATSGGRFF. CDR3 nucleotides: TGTGCCAGCAGCCCGATAGCGACTAGCGGGGGCCGGTTCTTC.

This chain links TRBV10-1 with TRBJ2-7, with 8 positions matching TRBD1. V was clipped by 6 bases and J by 5 bases; unmatched bases: 3. This CDR3 has 12 amino acids. The germline gives CDR1 WNHNN, CDR2 SYGVQD (reference sequence). This CDR3 reads CASSRTGNEQYF. CDR3 nucleotide sequence: TGCGCCAGCAGCCGGACAGGGAACGAGCAGTACTTC.

J is TRBJ1-5 and V is TRBV6-5, with D unclear. V lost 2 bases, J lost 0 bases, and 8 bases lay in between. CDR1 and CDR2 from the germline V gene are MNHEY and SVGAGI. This CDR3 has 15 residues. The CDR3 region is CASSYQPSSNQPQHF. CDR3 DNA: TGTGCCAGCAGTTACCAGCCTAGTAGCAATCAGCCCCAGCATTTT.

A single count supports this clone. The chain combines TRBV7-8 with TRBJ1-2; TRBD1 aligns across 10 bases. Trimming at V came to 5 bases and at J to 7 bases, leaving 10 bases not matched to a gene. This CDR3 is built from 15 residues. Germline V gene data show CDR1 as SGHVS and CDR2 as FQNEAQ. The CDR3 DNA sequence: TGTGCCAGCAGCCGGCTCGGACAGGGGGTATTTGGCTACACCTTC. Protein: CASSRLGQGVFGYTF.

V usage is TRBV6-5 and J usage is TRBJ2-1; weak D call: TRBD1 (6 bases). Germline V gene sequence: CDR1 MNHEY, CDR2 SVGAGI. The CDR3 is 15 residues long. Trimming removed 2 bases from V and 5 bases from J, with 13 bases in between. In nucleotides, the CDR3 is TGTGCCAGCAGTTACGAGCCTACAGGGAACAATGAGCAGTTCTTC. Translation: CASSYEPTGNNEQFF.

This clone has only a few counts. The rearrangement links TRBV30 to TRBJ2-7; 7 bases align to TRBD1. The CDR3 contains 14 residues. Trimming at V came to 1 base and at J to 1 base, leaving 4 bases not matched to a gene. CDR1 and CDR2 (germline): GTSNPN, SVGIG (reference sequence). The CDR3 DNA is TGTGCCTGGAGTGGTTACAGGGGATCCTACGAGCAGTACTTC. The encoded protein is CAWSGYRGSYEQYF.

The chain is built from TRBV29-1 and TRBJ1-2; 11 bases map to TRBD1. This CDR3 region has 14 residues. Unmatched junction bases numbered 7, after V lost 2 bases and J lost 8 bases. Germline CDR1 is SQVTM and CDR2 is ANQGSEA. The CDR3 protein is CSVENGQGANGYTF. For the CDR3, the DNA is TGCAGCGTTGAAAACGGACAGGGGGCCAACGGCTACACCTTC.

The chain couples TRBV4-3 to TRBJ1-1, with D unresolved. The CDR3 consists of 14 residues. V shed 1 base and J shed 1 base, with 7 bases lying between them. Germline CDR1 is LGHNA and CDR2 is YSLEER. The CDR3 DNA sequence: TGCGCCAGCAGCCAAGGTCGAGCGAACACTGAAGCTTTCTTT. It codes for CASSQGRANTEAFF.

The chain recombines TRBV12-5 with TRBJ2-3, with a possible D match to TRBD2 (6 bases). Trimming shortened V by 4 bases and J by 0 bases, and 14 bases separated the two germline ends. CDR1 is LGHNT, CDR2 FRNRAP, per germline. This CDR3 region has 16 residues. The CDR3 here is CASGWSSSGSTDTQYF. CDR3 nucleotides: TGTGCTAGTGGTTGGTCCTCCAGCGGGAGCACAGATACGCAGTATTTT.

This clone came up once. CDR3: CASSTGTSTDTQYF. DNA of the CDR3: TGTGCCAGCAGCACCGGGACATCTACAGATACGCAGTATTTT. The V gene is TRBV7-3, the J gene TRBJ2-3; D perhaps matches TRBD1 (6 bases). The CDR3 totals 14 residues. The V and J ends lost 5 bases and 3 bases respectively, with 12 bases between them. CDR1 is SGHTA and CDR2 is FQGTGA in the germline V gene.